The 10 T cell receptor beta chains reported below all come from one sample, sequenced in a study of T cell clonality in common variable immunodeficiency. Assay used: immunoSEQ multiplex PCR; TCRdb lists only in-frame clones, some missing. The sample has about 66,000 clones, none seen only once. What was sequenced was peripheral blood mononuclear cells. These receptors came from a person aged 18-70 years in good health.

There are many counts of this clone. Read data end 3 residues before the CDR3 end; the end is taken from the germline J gene. The rearrangement uses TRBV24-1 and TRBJ2-1; tentative D call: TRBD1 (5 bases). Germline V lookup: CDR1 KGHDR, CDR2 SFDVKD. V lost 0 bases, J lost 7 bases, and 9 bases lay in between. The CDR3 is made up of 14 amino acids. CDR3: CATSDLGAVNEQFF. The part of the CDR3 DNA that was read is TGTGCCACCAGTGATTTGGGGGCAGTTAATGAG.

This clone appeared many times. The read stops 3 residues short of the end of the CDR3; the missing end is completed from the germline J gene. This chain joins TRBV19 and TRBJ1-1; maybe TRBD1 (5 bases). V shed 5 bases and J shed 4 bases, with 14 bases lying between them. In germline, CDR1 is LNHDA, CDR2 SQIVND (reference sequence). CDR3 size: 14 residues. The CDR3 region is CASSRRVGGTEAFF. The sequenced CDR3 bases are TGTGCCAGTAGTCGCAGGGTCGGGGGCACTGAA.

This clone came up many times. The read falls 3 residues short of the CDR3 end, and the missing part is taken from the germline J gene. The chain is built from TRBV5-3 and TRBJ1-1, with D perhaps matching TRBD1 (6 bases). TRBV5-3 belongs to the ORF category, with a function that is uncertain. The CDR3 runs to 17 residues. V was shortened by 5 bases and J by 4 bases, with 24 bases between the two germline ends. CDR3 amino acids: CARSPHRPRGAGTEAFF. The CDR3 bases that were read are TGTGCCAGAAGTCCACACCGGCCCAGGGGCGCGGGCACTGAA.

This clone was recorded at least ten times. The read terminates 3 residues before the CDR3 end, so the remaining end is supplied by the germline J gene. The J gene is TRBJ1-2, the V gene TRBV30; tentatively, D is TRBD1 (5 bases). CDR1 is GTSNPN and CDR2 is SVGIG in the germline V gene (reference sequence). The length of the CDR3 is 13 residues. V was shortened by 3 bases and J by 6 bases, with 14 bases between the two germline ends. The CDR3 loop is CAWSGSRADGYTF. CDR3 bases read: TGTGCCTGGAGCGGGTCCAGGGCGGATGGC.

This clone was counted at least ten times. The sequenced fragment ends 3 residues before the CDR3 boundary, so the rest is inferred from the germline J gene. The rearrangement links TRBV28 to TRBJ2-7; 12 bases align to TRBD2. V dropped 3 bases and J dropped 4; count of bases not matched to a gene: 7. The germline CDR1 and CDR2 sequences are MDHEN and SYDVKM. CDR3 length: 16 residues. The sequenced part of the CDR3 DNA is TGTGCCAGCAGTTTCCGACGACTAGCGGGAGAGTACGAG. This sequence encodes CASSFRRLAGEYE. The whole CDR3 protein is CASSFRRLAGEYEQYF.

This clone was counted at least ten times. CDR3 in amino acids: CASSIPDRLVNQPQHF. The sequenced CDR3 bases are TGTGCCAGTAGTATCCCGGACAGACTGGTGAATCAGCCC. This sequence joins TRBV19 and TRBJ1-5; D perhaps matches TRBD1 (6 bases). The CDR3 end is not reached by the read, which stops 3 residues before it; the germline J gene fills it in. The CDR3 runs 16 residues. Trimming left V 3 bases short and J 4 bases short, with 16 bases between. Per germline, CDR1 LNHDA and CDR2 SQIVND (reference sequence).

This clone came up many times. The read falls 3 residues short of the CDR3 end, and the missing part is taken from the germline J gene. The chain is built from TRBV2 and TRBJ2-5; 9 bases fit TRBD2. The germline gives CDR1 SNHLY, CDR2 FYNNEI. V shed 4 bases and J 0 bases; nucleotides not matched to a gene: 3. The CDR3 sequence is 15 residues long. CDR3 bases read: TGTGCCAGCAGTGTTCTAGCGGGGTACCAAGAGACC. Amino acids: CASSVLAGYQET. The full CDR3 reads CASSVLAGYQETQYF.

This clone was detected ten times or more. The CDR3 is cut off 3 residues early in the read; its end comes from the germline J gene. The chain has TRBV2 and TRBJ2-1; D unclear. Germline values: CDR1 SNHLY, CDR2 FYNNEI. The V and J ends lost 7 bases and 0 bases respectively, with 13 bases between them. CDR3 size: 15 residues. Incomplete CDR3 DNA: TGTGCCAGCATTCTCCAGGCCCTCTCCTACAATGAG. Translating gives CASILQALSYNE. The entire CDR3 protein reads CASILQALSYNEQFF. Supplemented by reference TRBV2 and TRBJ2-1, the full variable domain reads EPEVTQTPSHQVTQMGQEVILRCVPISNHLYFYWYRQILGQKVEFLVSFYNNEISEKSEIFDDQFSVERPDGSNFTLKIRSTKLEDSAMYFCASILQALSYNEQFFGPGTRLTVL.

This clone was seen at least ten times. CDR3 bases read: TGTGCCAGTGTGCAGAGGCCTAGCACAGATACG. Translated, it gives CASVQRPSTDT. The complete CDR3 protein is CASVQRPSTDTQYF. The V call is TRBV2, the J call TRBJ2-3; D ambiguous. Read data end 3 residues before the CDR3 end; the end is taken from the germline J gene. The CDR3 covers 14 residues. The V gene's germline CDR1 is SNHLY and CDR2 FYNNEI. V lost 9 bases to trimming and J lost 0 bases, with 13 bases between them.

Ten or more counts support this clone. The observed sequence ends 3 residues before the CDR3 terminus, with the missing tail filled in from the germline J gene. The chain uses TRBV5-1 and TRBJ2-3; the match to TRBD1 covers 7 bases. Trimming cost V 4 bases and J 1 base; bases outside gene matches: 6. Germline V gene sequence: CDR1 SGHRS, CDR2 YFSETQ. This CDR3 spans 15 amino acids. The CDR3 protein is CASSPGTVGTDTQYF. The sequenced part of the CDR3 DNA is TGCGCCAGCAGCCCCGGGACAGTGGGCACAGATACG.